This is a list of T cell receptor beta chains from one sample in a study of regulatory T cells in long-lasting Graves disease. MiXCR, applied by TCRdb to the multiplex PCR reads, yields one record per CDR3 protein. The sample consists of hundreds of thousands of distinct CDR3 sequences, approximately 13% of them appearing once. Another study also made use of these data, one on T cells in Graves' hyperthyroidism and ophthalmopathy.

Sequenced material: peripheral blood mononuclear cells (PBMCs), taken at new diagnosis, from a patient treated with antithyroid drugs. These receptors were taken from a man in his thirties or forties with Graves disease. The CDR3 runs from the conserved cysteine through the conserved F or W. The order of the fields is CDR3 DNA, CDR3 protein, V gene, D gene, clone size, J gene. The D gene is left open where the match is weak. Not all rows give a size; the values are once, few, many and, for expanded clones, a class.

CDR3 DNA: TGTGCCAGCAGCCCAGCGGGGGAGCAGTTCTTC
CDR3 protein: CASSPAGEQFF
V gene: TRBV11-2
D gene: TRBD2
clone size: many
J gene: TRBJ2-1

CDR3 DNA: TGTGCCAGTACCGAGGGGCAGGGGTATATGAACACTGAAGCTTTCTTT
CDR3 protein: CASTEGQGYMNTEAFF
V gene: TRBV19
D gene: .
clone size: many
J gene: TRBJ1-1

CDR3 DNA: TGTGCCAGCAGCCAGCAGACAACCGTCCTCGAGCAGTACTTC
CDR3 protein: CASSQQTTVLEQYF
V gene: TRBV3-1
D gene: .
clone size: many
J gene: TRBJ2-7

CDR3 DNA: TGTGCCAGCAGCTTAGACGGTGGGGCAGGGAGTTCACCCCTCCACTTT
CDR3 protein: CASSLDGGAGSSPLHF
V gene: TRBV7-2
D gene: .
clone size: .
J gene: TRBJ1-6

CDR3 DNA: TGTGCCAGCAGCGCCCGGACCGGGACTAGCGGCACAGATACGCAGTATTTT
CDR3 protein: CASSARTGTSGTDTQYF
V gene: TRBV9
D gene: TRBD2
clone size: many
J gene: TRBJ2-3

CDR3 DNA: TGTGCCAGCAGTTTTCGGGAGAACCAAGAGACCCAGTACTTC
CDR3 protein: CASSFRENQETQYF
V gene: TRBV27
D gene: .
clone size: many
J gene: TRBJ2-5

CDR3 DNA: TGTGCCAGCCACGGGAGAGATACGCAGTATTTT
CDR3 protein: CASHGRDTQYF
V gene: TRBV2
D gene: .
clone size: few
J gene: TRBJ2-3

CDR3 DNA: TGTGCCAGCAGTTTTTCCACCAGCGGGAGGACCCAGTACTTC
CDR3 protein: CASSFSTSGRTQYF
V gene: TRBV12-3/TRBV12-4
D gene: TRBD2
clone size: many
J gene: TRBJ2-5

CDR3 DNA: TGTGCCAGCAGTTCTTGGGGGCCGACTGGGGCCAACGTCCTGACTTTC
CDR3 protein: CASSSWGPTGANVLTF
V gene: TRBV12-3/TRBV12-4
D gene: .
clone size: many
J gene: TRBJ2-6

CDR3 DNA: TGCAGTGCTTTACAGACCAAGCCGGGGCGTGATACGCAGTATTTT
CDR3 protein: CSALQTKPGRDTQYF
V gene: TRBV20-1
D gene: .
clone size: many
J gene: TRBJ2-3

CDR3 DNA: TGCAGTGCTACCAGCGGGAGGAGCTCCTACAATGAGCAGTTCTTC
CDR3 protein: CSATSGRSSYNEQFF
V gene: TRBV20-1
D gene: TRBD2
clone size: many
J gene: TRBJ2-1